The sequence of this T cell receptor (beta chain) was determined in a study of blood T cell repertoires in COVID-19. Study overall: The samples span acute and convalescent COVID-19 from the United States, Italy and Spain. Sources were T cells, B-cell-depleted T cells, or PBMCs; the material itself was cDNA or gDNA.

This clone has only a few counts. Some clones are missing from TCRdb's copy, which holds only in-frame ones; the method was immunoSEQ multiplex PCR. The data contain roughly 200,000 clones, about 85% of them singletons. CDR3 size: 14 residues. The germline CDR1 and CDR2 sequences are MGHDK and SYGVNS. Trimming removed 4 bases from V and 8 bases from J; junction bases left unmatched: 8. This receptor was identified in a woman aged 60-75 years with acute or convalescent COVID-19. This chain joins TRBV25-1 and TRBJ1-2, with TRBD1 identical over 9 bases. The sample comprised peripheral blood. The CDR3 region has the DNA TGTGCCAGCAGTGCCCCGGACAGGGGCTACGGCTACACCTTC. This translates into CASSAPDRGYGYTF.